The 30 T cell receptor beta chains in this list originate from one sample, sequenced in a study of long-term antiretroviral therapy in people with HIV. With survey level as its setting, the immunoSEQ assay was v3.0. TCRdb's table, derived via immunoSEQ multiplex PCR, lists solely in-frame clones and lacks some. The sample consists of 25,000 to 35,000 clones, 95% of them appearing once. The sample was unsorted PBMCs, taken 5.3 years after starting antiretroviral therapy. All receptors come from a man younger than 40 with HIV.

The J gene is TRBJ2-5, the V gene TRBV7-6; 10 nucleotides align to TRBD2. Germline values: CDR1 SGHVS, CDR2 FNYEAQ. V was pared by 5 bases and J by 5 bases, with 8 bases of the junction left unmatched. The CDR3 is 15 amino acids. CDR3 DNA: TGTGCCAGCAGCCTAGATGCTAGCGGGGGCGAGACCCAGTACTTC. Amino acid sequence: CASSLDASGGETQYF. The entire variable domain, with the rest obtained from reference TRBV7-6 and TRBJ2-5, is as follows: GAGVSQSPRYKVTKRGQDVALRCDPISGHVSLYWYRQALGQGPEFLTYFNYEAQQDKSGLPNDRFSAERPEGSISTLTIQRTEQRDSAMYRCASSLDASGGETQYFGPGTRLLVL.

The chain is built from TRBV6-1 and TRBJ1-2; D is unresolved. Germline V gene data show CDR1 as MNHNS and CDR2 as SASEGT. CDR3 length: 13 residues. Trimming shortened V by 2 bases and J by 8 bases, and 12 bases separated the two germline ends. In DNA, the CDR3 is TGTGCCAGCAGTGAAATGGTGGTAGAGGGCTACACCTTC. Translation gives CASSEMVVEGYTF.

The chain couples TRBV5-4 to TRBJ1-2; no reliable D call. This CDR3 is built from 12 residues. CDR1 is SGHNT and CDR2 is YYREEE in the germline V gene (reference sequence). V dropped 5 bases and J dropped 7 bases, with 12 bases sitting between them. The CDR3, as DNA: TGTGCCAGCAGATCCTTGTTCGGTGGCTACACCTTC. The encoded protein is CASRSLFGGYTF.

The CDR3 region has the DNA TGTGCCAGCAGCCAAGAGGACGAGGCCTACGAGCAGTACTTC. Translating it yields CASSQEDEAYEQYF. V and J are TRBV4-2 and TRBJ2-7; D unresolved. The CDR3 contains 14 residues. Trimming left V 0 bases short and J 2 bases short, with 8 bases between. The germline CDR1 and CDR2 sequences are LGHNA and YNFKEQ.

The chain combines TRBV7-6 with TRBJ2-1; D call uncertain. The V gene's germline CDR1 is SGHVS and CDR2 FNYEAQ. CDR3 length: 13 residues. Trimming stripped 2 bases from V and 6 bases from J, with 8 bases between. CDR3 residues: CASSLRGSNEQFF. DNA of the CDR3: TGTGCCAGCAGCTTACGCGGAAGCAATGAGCAGTTCTTC. Supplemented by reference TRBV7-6 and TRBJ2-1, the full variable domain reads GAGVSQSPRYKVTKRGQDVALRCDPISGHVSLYWYRQALGQGPEFLTYFNYEAQQDKSGLPNDRFSAERPEGSISTLTIQRTEQRDSAMYRCASSLRGSNEQFFGPGTRLTVL.

The CDR3 DNA follows: TGTGCCAGCAGCTTAGTGGGCGGGAGGGTTAGCAATGAGCAGTTCTTC. Protein product: CASSLVGGRVSNEQFF. This chain connects TRBV7-2 to TRBJ2-1; 9 bases map to TRBD2. Per germline, CDR1 SGHTA and CDR2 FQGNSA. CDR3 size: 16 residues. V shed 1 base, J shed 6 bases, and the junction held 7 bases outside the gene matches.

This clone has just one count. The rearrangement uses TRBV7-2 and TRBJ1-3, with D maybe TRBD1 (5 bases). This CDR3 has 13 amino acids. The V and J ends lost 2 bases and 5 bases respectively, with 7 bases between them. Germline assignment: CDR1 SGHTA and CDR2 FQGNSA. The chain's CDR3 is CASSLQGRNTIYF. DNA of the CDR3: TGTGCCAGCAGCTTACAGGGTAGAAACACCATATATTTT.

The chain is built from TRBV29-1 and TRBJ2-1; the match to TRBD2 covers 7 bases. Germline V lookup: CDR1 SQVTM, CDR2 ANQGSEA. Trimming cost V 8 bases and J 0 bases; bases outside gene matches: 7. The CDR3 runs to 14 residues. This CDR3 is CSSKLANSYNEQFF. The CDR3 DNA is TGCAGCTCAAAACTAGCGAACTCCTACAATGAGCAGTTCTTC.

V usage is TRBV6-5 and J usage is TRBJ1-5; D gene unclear. Trimming stripped 8 bases from V and 6 bases from J, with 14 bases between. The germline V gene has CDR1 MNHEY and CDR2 SVGAGI. The CDR3 loop spans 13 amino acids. CDR3 DNA: TGTGCCAGCGCCCGGGAATTGGGTCAGCCCCAGCATTTT. Protein: CASARELGQPQHF.

The V call is TRBV4-3, the J call TRBJ1-5; 11 nucleotides line up with TRBD1. Germline assignment: CDR1 LGHNA and CDR2 YSLEER. J was trimmed by 3 bases and V by 0 bases; bases with no gene match: 4. The CDR3 spans 17 residues. The CDR3 sequence: CASSQESGQGDNQPQHF. CDR3 coding DNA: TGCGCCAGCAGCCAAGAATCGGGACAGGGGGACAATCAGCCCCAGCATTTT.

CDR3 nucleotide sequence: TGTGCCAGCAGTTCCGGGAGAGAGACCCAGTACTTC. It translates to CASSSGRETQYF. V gene TRBV28 combines with J gene TRBJ2-5, with D maybe TRBD2 (6 bases). Trimming stripped 4 bases from V and 4 bases from J, with 7 bases between. Germline V lookup: CDR1 MDHEN, CDR2 SYDVKM. The CDR3 consists of 12 residues.

The genes are TRBV10-3 and TRBJ2-3, with D unclear. The CDR3 is 14 residues long. The germline gives CDR1 ENHRY, CDR2 SYGVKD. With 3 bases removed from V and 2 bases from J, the gap between germline ends came to 9 bases. CDR3 amino acids: CAISDTSITDTQYF. CDR3 nucleotide sequence: TGTGCCATCAGTGATACATCCATCACAGATACGCAGTATTTT.

The J gene is TRBJ2-1, the V gene TRBV28; TRBD1 matches 10 bases. V shed 5 bases, J shed 4 bases, and the junction held 2 bases outside the gene matches. Looked up from germline, CDR1 is MDHEN and CDR2 is SYDVKM. This CDR3 contains 14 residues. The CDR3 sequence is CASSGQGVYNEQFF. The DNA for the CDR3 is TGTGCCAGCAGTGGACAGGGGGTTTACAATGAGCAGTTCTTC.

V is TRBV9 and J is TRBJ1-2, with a weak D call TRBD1 (5 bases). The CDR3 spans 16 residues. The germline V gene encodes CDR1 SGDLS and CDR2 YYNGEE. Trimming removed 4 bases from V and 0 bases from J, with 16 bases in between. CDR3 sequence reads: CASSKAHRSSNYGYTF. The CDR3 region has the DNA TGTGCCAGCAGCAAGGCCCACAGGTCCTCTAACTATGGCTACACCTTC.

The gene calls are TRBV5-1 and TRBJ1-2; D is possibly TRBD1 (5 bases). Trimming stripped 1 base from V and 0 bases from J, with 13 bases between. This CDR3 contains 16 residues. Germline CDR1 reads SGHRS; CDR2 reads YFSETQ. This chain's CDR3 is CASSLYAGGANYGYTF. The DNA of the CDR3 is TGCGCCAGCAGCTTGTATGCGGGGGGAGCTAACTATGGCTACACCTTC.

The table lists this clone with a few counts. The V call is TRBV9, the J call TRBJ2-1; D call uncertain. The V end was cut by 0 bases, the J end by 14 bases, with 18 bases between. The length of the CDR3 is 14 residues. Germline CDR1 SGDLS, CDR2 YYNGEE. The CDR3 region has the DNA TGTGCCAGCAGCGTAGAGGGCCTTTTGGCGTCGGAGTTCTTC. It yields the protein CASSVEGLLASEFF.

V gene TRBV6-1 combines with J gene TRBJ1-4, with TRBD1 identical over 7 bases. Germline trimming cut 7 bases from V and 3 bases from J; bases unmatched to any gene: 5. The germline V gene has CDR1 MNHNS and CDR2 SASEGT. This CDR3 comprises 14 residues. CDR3 DNA: TGTGCCAGCATATCGACAGGGCCTAATGAAAAACTGTTTTTT. Encoded protein: CASISTGPNEKLFF.

This chain connects TRBV10-1 to TRBJ1-4; no clear D. V was cut by 0 bases and J by 10 bases, with 12 bases left in between. The CDR3 length is 14 residues. Germline V gene lookup returns CDR1 WNHNN and CDR2 SYGVQD (reference sequence). CDR3 nucleotides: TGCGCCAGCAGTGAGTCGTCGCCCCCTGGAAAACTGTTTTTT. It specifies CASSESSPPGKLFF.

The chain links TRBV7-9 to TRBJ1-1; D gene uncertain. V was pared by 2 bases and J by 6 bases, with 10 bases between. Germline CDR1 is SEHNR and CDR2 is FQNEAQ (reference sequence). CDR3 length: 13 residues. The CDR3 sequence: CASSLSGPAEAFF. For the CDR3, the DNA is TGTGCCAGCAGCTTAAGCGGGCCAGCTGAAGCTTTCTTT.

The chain links TRBV9 to TRBJ2-5; tentatively, D is TRBD2 (6 bases). V shed 0 bases and J shed 4 bases, with 10 bases lying between them. The CDR3 covers 14 residues. CDR1 and CDR2 from the germline V gene are SGDLS and YYNGEE. CDR3 nucleotide sequence: TGTGCCAGCAGCGTAGCTGCGGGGCCAGAGACCCAGTACTTC. Its protein is CASSVAAGPETQYF.

This rearrangement joins TRBV9 to TRBJ2-7, with TRBD1 matching over 11 bases. CDR1 and CDR2 from the germline V gene are SGDLS and YYNGEE. The junction had 1 base not matched to a gene; V was cut back by 0 bases and J by 2 bases. The CDR3 has 15 amino acids. This CDR3 is CASSVAGQGAYEQYF. CDR3 nucleotide sequence: TGTGCCAGCAGCGTAGCGGGACAGGGGGCCTACGAGCAGTACTTC.

A remark on this clone: Germline and junction disagree at one end, which may indicate a read error. J is TRBJ2-1 and V is TRBV7-7; 7 positions agree with TRBD1. Germline V gene sequence: CDR1 SSHAT, CDR2 FNYEAQ (reference sequence). The CDR3 loop spans 12 amino acids. In nucleotides, the CDR3 is TGTGCTAGCAGCCTTCCGACAGGGGAGCAGTTCTTC. This gives the protein CASSLPTGEQFF.

The chain employs TRBV27 and TRBJ2-2; TRBD2 matches 15 bases. The CDR3 runs to 18 residues. In germline, CDR1 is MNHEY, CDR2 SMNVEV (reference sequence). Unmatched junction bases numbered 5, after V lost 6 bases and J lost 0 bases. The CDR3: CASSRTSGGVANTGELFF. In nucleotides, the CDR3 is TGTGCCAGCAGCCGGACTAGCGGGGGGGTCGCGAACACCGGGGAGCTGTTTTTT.

The gene calls are TRBV28 and TRBJ1-4; perhaps TRBD1 as D (5 bases). The V gene lost 2 bases and the J gene lost 8 bases, with 15 bases spanning the gap. Germline-derived CDR1 and CDR2 are MDHEN and SYDVKM. CDR3 length: 15 residues. The CDR3: CASSLQTGTTEKLFF. CDR3 nucleotide sequence: TGTGCCAGCAGTTTACAAACCGGGACGACAGAAAAACTGTTTTTT.

This clone showed up just once. This sequence joins TRBV2 and TRBJ1-4; 7 bases are a match to TRBD1. Germline trimming cut 9 bases from V and 8 bases from J; bases unmatched to any gene: 12. The CDR3 spans 14 residues. The V gene's germline CDR1 is SNHLY and CDR2 FYNNEI. The CDR3, as DNA: TGTGCCAGTTCATCGGGACAGACGGTAGAAAAACTGTTTTTT. Amino acids: CASSSGQTVEKLFF.

This clone was recorded once. This chain connects TRBV27 to TRBJ1-1; D not resolved. The germline gives CDR1 MNHEY, CDR2 SMNVEV (reference sequence). The V end lost 2 bases, the J end lost 3 bases, and 10 bases lay between the germline ends. This CDR3 contains 14 residues. In nucleotides, the CDR3 is TGTGCCAGCAGTTTACTCGACGCCGACACTGAAGCTTTCTTT. Amino acid sequence: CASSLLDADTEAFF.

The chain is built from TRBV7-8 and TRBJ2-3; 12 bases fit TRBD2. Trimming took 5 bases from V and 0 from J; bases not matched to a gene: 6. Germline V CDR1 and CDR2: SGHVS, FQNEAQ. The CDR3 is 17 amino acids. CDR3 loop: CASSVPSGRGSTDTQYF. As DNA, the CDR3 is TGTGCCAGCAGCGTACCTAGCGGGAGGGGAAGCACAGATACGCAGTATTTT. Variable domain in full (rest from reference TRBV7-8 and TRBJ2-3): GAGVSQSPRYKVAKRGQDVALRCDPISGHVSLFWYQQALGQGPEFLTYFQNEAQLDKSGLPSDRFFAERPEGSVSTLKIQRTQQEDSAVYLCASSVPSGRGSTDTQYFGPGTRLTVL.

The chain combines TRBV7-8 with TRBJ2-7, with TRBD1 matching 9 bases. Germline V gene sequence: CDR1 SGHVS, CDR2 FQNEAQ. Trimming at V came to 5 bases and at J to 1 base, leaving 6 bases not matched to a gene. The CDR3 sequence is 15 residues long. CDR3 residues: CASSGPGTGSYEQYF. DNA for the CDR3: TGTGCCAGCAGCGGACCCGGGACAGGGTCCTACGAGCAGTACTTC.

The chain is built from TRBV7-8 and TRBJ1-2; D may be TRBD1 (6 bases). Looked up from germline, CDR1 is SGHVS and CDR2 is FQNEAQ. This CDR3 comprises 17 residues. V was trimmed by 5 bases and J by 3 bases, leaving 22 bases between them. This CDR3 reads CASSPLRANRVHYGYTF. The CDR3 bases are TGTGCCAGCAGCCCACTCCGGGCGAACAGGGTACACTATGGCTACACCTTC.

The chain joins TRBV19 to TRBJ2-2, with 7 bases that match TRBD1. The V gene's germline CDR1 is LNHDA and CDR2 SQIVND (reference sequence). This CDR3 region has 20 residues. Trimming at V came to 3 bases and at J to 2 bases, leaving 18 bases not matched to a gene. In DNA form, the CDR3 reads TGTGCCAGTAGTATTCCGAACCCGCCTCACAGGGGATTTAACACCGGGGAGCTGTTTTTT. Protein sequence: CASSIPNPPHRGFNTGELFF.